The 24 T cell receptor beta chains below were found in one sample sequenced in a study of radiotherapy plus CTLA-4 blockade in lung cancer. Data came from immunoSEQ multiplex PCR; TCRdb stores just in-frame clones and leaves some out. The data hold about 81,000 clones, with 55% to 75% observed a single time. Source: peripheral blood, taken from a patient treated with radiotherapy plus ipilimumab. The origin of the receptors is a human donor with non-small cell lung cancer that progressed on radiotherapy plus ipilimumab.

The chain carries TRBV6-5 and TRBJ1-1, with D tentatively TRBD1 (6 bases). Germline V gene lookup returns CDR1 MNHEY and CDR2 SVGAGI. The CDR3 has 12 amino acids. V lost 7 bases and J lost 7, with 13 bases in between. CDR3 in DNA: TGTGCCAGCAACCACGGGGGGCTTGAAGCTTTCTTT. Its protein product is CASNHGGLEAFF.

The CDR3 nucleotides are TGTGCCAGCAGTGATCGGACAGCCTACGAGCAGTACTTC. Amino acids: CASSDRTAYEQYF. The rearrangement joins TRBV27 to TRBJ2-7; tentatively, D is TRBD1 (6 bases). The CDR3 is 13 amino acids. Germline CDR1 and CDR2: MNHEY and SMNVEV (reference sequence). V was clipped by 5 bases and J by 2 bases, with 10 bases between them.

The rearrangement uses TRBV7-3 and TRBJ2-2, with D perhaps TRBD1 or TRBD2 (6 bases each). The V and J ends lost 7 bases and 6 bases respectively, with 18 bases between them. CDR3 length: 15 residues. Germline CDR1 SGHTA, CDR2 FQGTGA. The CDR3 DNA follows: TGTGCCAGCACCCTGCTGGGGGGCGCAGCCGGGGAGCTGTTTTTT. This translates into CASTLLGGAAGELFF.

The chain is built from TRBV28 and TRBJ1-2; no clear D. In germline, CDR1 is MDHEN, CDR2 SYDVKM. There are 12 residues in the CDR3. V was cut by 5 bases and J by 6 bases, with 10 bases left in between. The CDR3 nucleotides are TGTGCCAGCAGTCCCCCTGGCCATGGCTACACCTTC. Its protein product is CASSPPGHGYTF.

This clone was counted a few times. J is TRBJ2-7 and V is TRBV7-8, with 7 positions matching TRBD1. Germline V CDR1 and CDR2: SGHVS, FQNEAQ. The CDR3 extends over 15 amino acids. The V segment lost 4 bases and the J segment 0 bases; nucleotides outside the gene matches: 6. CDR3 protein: CASSYGTVHSYEQYF. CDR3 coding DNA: TGTGCCAGCAGCTACGGGACAGTCCACTCCTACGAGCAGTACTTC.

In DNA form, the CDR3 reads TGTGCCAGCAGCCTGGGGAACTCCTACGAGCAGTACTTC. The encoded protein is CASSLGNSYEQYF. V is TRBV5-6 and J is TRBJ2-7, with D uncertain. Germline V lookup: CDR1 SGHDT, CDR2 YYEEEE. V lost 4 bases and J lost 0, with 8 bases in between. The CDR3 length is 13 residues.

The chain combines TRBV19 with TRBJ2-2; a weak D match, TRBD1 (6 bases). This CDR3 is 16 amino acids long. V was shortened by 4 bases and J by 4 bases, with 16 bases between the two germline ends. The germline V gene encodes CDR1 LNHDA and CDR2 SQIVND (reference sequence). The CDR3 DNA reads TGTGCCAGTAGTACACAGGGATTAGGAGGCACCGGGGAGCTGTTTTTT. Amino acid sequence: CASSTQGLGGTGELFF.

CDR3 in DNA: TGTGCCAGCAGCCCCTCTAGCGGGAGCGTTCTCGAGCAGTACTTC. Translated: CASSPSSGSVLEQYF. The chain has TRBV27 and TRBJ2-7, with 10 bases that match TRBD2. V lost 6 bases and J lost 6; bases outside the gene matches: 11. The CDR3 is made up of 15 amino acids. Germline V gives CDR1 MNHEY, CDR2 SMNVEV (reference sequence).

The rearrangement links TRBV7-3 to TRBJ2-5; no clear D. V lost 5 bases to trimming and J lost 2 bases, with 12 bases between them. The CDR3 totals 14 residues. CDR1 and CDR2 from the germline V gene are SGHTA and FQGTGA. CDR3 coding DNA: TGTGCCAGCAGCCGCTATGGCAGTCAAGAGACCCAGTACTTC. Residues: CASSRYGSQETQYF.

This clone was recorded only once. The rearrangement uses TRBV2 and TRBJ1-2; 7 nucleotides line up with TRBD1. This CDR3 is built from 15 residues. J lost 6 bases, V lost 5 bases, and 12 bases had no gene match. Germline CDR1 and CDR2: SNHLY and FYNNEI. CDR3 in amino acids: CASSSTHRGQDGYTF. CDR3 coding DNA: TGTGCCAGCAGTTCCACTCACAGGGGTCAAGATGGCTACACCTTC.

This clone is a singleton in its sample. The CDR3 DNA sequence: TGTGCCAGCAGCGTAGCCGATCACTCGGATACGCAGTATTTT. It yields the protein CASSVADHSDTQYF. J is TRBJ2-3 and V is TRBV9; D not resolved. The germline V gene has CDR1 SGDLS and CDR2 YYNGEE. Trimming took off 0 bases at V and 6 bases at J, with 11 bases between the two ends. This CDR3 is 14 amino acids long.

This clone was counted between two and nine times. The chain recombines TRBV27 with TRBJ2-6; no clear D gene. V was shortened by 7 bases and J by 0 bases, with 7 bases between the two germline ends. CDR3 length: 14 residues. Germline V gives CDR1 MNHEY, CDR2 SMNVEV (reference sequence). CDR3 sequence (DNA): TGTGCCAGCACCGCTCACTCTGGGGCCAACGTCCTGACTTTC. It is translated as CASTAHSGANVLTF.

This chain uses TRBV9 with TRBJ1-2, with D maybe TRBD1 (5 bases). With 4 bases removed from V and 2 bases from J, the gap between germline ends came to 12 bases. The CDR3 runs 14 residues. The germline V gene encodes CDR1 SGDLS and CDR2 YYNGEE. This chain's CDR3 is CASSSSGGNYGYTF. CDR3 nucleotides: TGTGCCAGCAGCTCCAGTGGGGGGAACTATGGCTACACCTTC.

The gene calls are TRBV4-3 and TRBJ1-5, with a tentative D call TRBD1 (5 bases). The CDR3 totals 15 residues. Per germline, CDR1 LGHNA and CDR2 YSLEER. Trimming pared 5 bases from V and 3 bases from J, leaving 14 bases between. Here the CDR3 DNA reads TGCGCCAGCAGCGACGACGGACATAACAATCAGCCCCAGCATTTT. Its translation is CASSDDGHNNQPQHF.

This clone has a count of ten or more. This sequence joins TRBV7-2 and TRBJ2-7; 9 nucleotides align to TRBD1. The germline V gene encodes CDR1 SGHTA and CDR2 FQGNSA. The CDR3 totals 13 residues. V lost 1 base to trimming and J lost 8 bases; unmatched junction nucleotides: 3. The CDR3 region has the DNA TGTGCCAGCAGCTTAGGGACAGGGGATCAGCAGTACTTC. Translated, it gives CASSLGTGDQQYF.

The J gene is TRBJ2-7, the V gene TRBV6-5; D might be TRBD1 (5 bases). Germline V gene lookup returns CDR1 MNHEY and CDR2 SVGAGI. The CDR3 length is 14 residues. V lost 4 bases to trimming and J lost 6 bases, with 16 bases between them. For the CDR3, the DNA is TGTGCCAGCAGTTTGGACACGCGATGGGGCGAGCAGTACTTC. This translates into CASSLDTRWGEQYF.

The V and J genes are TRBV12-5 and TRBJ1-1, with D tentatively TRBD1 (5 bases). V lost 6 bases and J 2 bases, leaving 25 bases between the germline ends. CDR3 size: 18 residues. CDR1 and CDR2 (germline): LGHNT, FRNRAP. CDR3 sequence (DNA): TGTGCTAGTGGAGCCCCAGGGTCCGGGGTAAGGGGAAACACTGAAGCTTTCTTT. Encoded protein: CASGAPGSGVRGNTEAFF.

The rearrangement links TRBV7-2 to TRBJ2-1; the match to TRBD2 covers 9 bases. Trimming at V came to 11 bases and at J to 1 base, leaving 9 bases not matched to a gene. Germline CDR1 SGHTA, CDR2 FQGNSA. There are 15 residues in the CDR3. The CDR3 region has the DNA TGTGCCGGCGTTAGCGGGGGACCGTCCTACAATGAGCAGTTCTTC. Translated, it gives CAGVSGGPSYNEQFF.

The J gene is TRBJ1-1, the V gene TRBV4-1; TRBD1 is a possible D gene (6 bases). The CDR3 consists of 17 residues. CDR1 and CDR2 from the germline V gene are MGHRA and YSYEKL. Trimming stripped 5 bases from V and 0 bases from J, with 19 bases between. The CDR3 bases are TGCGCCAGCAGCTCTCGGCTCAACAGGGATATGAACACTGAAGCTTTCTTT. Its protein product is CASSSRLNRDMNTEAFF.

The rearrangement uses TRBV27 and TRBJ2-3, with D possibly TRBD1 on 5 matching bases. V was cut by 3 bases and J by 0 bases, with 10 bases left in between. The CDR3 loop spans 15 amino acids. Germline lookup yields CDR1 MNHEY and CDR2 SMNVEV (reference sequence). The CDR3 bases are TGTGCCAGCAGTTTTTGGTCAGGGAGCACAGATACGCAGTATTTT. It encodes CASSFWSGSTDTQYF.

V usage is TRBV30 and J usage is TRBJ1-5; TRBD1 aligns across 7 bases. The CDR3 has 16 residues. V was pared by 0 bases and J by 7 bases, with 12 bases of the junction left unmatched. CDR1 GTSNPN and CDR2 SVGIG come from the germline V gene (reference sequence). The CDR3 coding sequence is TGTGCCTGGAGTGTACGTTCCGGCAGGGGGGACCAGCCCCAGCATTTT. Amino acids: CAWSVRSGRGDQPQHF.

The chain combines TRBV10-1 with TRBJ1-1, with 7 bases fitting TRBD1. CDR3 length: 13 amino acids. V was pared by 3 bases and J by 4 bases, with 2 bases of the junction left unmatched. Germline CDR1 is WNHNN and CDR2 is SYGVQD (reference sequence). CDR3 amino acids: CASSDSGGTEAFF. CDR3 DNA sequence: TGCGCCAGCAGTGATTCAGGGGGCACTGAAGCTTTCTTT.

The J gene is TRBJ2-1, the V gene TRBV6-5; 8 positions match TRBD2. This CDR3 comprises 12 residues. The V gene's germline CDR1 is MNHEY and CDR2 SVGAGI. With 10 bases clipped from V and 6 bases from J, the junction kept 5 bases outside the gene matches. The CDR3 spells CATRGGINEQFF. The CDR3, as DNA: TGTGCCACCCGGGGGGGTATCAATGAGCAGTTCTTC.

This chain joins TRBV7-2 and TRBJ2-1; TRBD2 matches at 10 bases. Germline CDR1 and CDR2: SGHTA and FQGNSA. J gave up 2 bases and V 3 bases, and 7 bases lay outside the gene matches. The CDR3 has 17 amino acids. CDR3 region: CASSLRGSGRAYNEQFF. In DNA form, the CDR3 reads TGTGCCAGCAGCTTGAGGGGGAGCGGGAGGGCCTACAATGAGCAGTTCTTC.